This TCR beta chain was recovered during a study of graft-versus-host responses after intestinal transplantation. Study-wide findings and caveats: Peak GvH clone levels in circulation were associated with early post-transplant HvG declines.

CDR3 length: 15 residues. Germline loops: CDR1 MNHNS, CDR2 SASEGT. V shed 7 bases and J shed 1 base, with 16 bases lying between them. Assay used: immunoSEQ multiplex PCR; TCRdb lists only in-frame clones, some missing. The table has about 94,000 clones, roughly 90% seen once. In regard to this clone: The antigen is not known.

J is TRBJ2-5 and V is TRBV6-1; a weak D match, TRBD1 (6 bases). Material: unstimulated CD8+ T cells sorted from spleen or lymph node cells, obtained before intestinal transplant. The sequence derives from a human donor who received an intestinal transplant. The CDR3 nucleotides are TGTGCCAGCACCGAATGGGGGCGACCCCAAGAGACCCAGTACTTC. It yields the protein CASTEWGRPQETQYF.